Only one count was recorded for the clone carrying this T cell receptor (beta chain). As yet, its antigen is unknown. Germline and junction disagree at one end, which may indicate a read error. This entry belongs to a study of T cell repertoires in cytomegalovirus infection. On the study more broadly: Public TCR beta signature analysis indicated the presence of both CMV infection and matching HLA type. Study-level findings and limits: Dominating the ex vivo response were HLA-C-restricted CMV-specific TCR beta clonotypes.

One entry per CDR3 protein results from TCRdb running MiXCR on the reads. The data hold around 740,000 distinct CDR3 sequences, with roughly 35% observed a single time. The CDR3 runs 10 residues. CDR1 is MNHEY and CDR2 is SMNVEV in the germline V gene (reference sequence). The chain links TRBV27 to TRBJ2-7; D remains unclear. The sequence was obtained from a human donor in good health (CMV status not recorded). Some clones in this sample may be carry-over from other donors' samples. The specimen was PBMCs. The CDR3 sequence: CASRVAHTAF. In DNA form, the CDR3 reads TGTGCCAGCAGAGTGGCCCACACAGCCTTC.